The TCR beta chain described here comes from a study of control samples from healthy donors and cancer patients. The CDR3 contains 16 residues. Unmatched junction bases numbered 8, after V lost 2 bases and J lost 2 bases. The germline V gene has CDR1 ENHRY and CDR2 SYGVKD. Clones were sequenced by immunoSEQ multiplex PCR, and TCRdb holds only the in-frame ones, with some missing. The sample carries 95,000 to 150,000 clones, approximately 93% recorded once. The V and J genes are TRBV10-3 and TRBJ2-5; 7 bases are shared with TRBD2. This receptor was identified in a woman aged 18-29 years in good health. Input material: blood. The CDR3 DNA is TGTGCCATCAGTGAGATGGGGCAGGGAGGGCAAGAGACCCAGTACTTC. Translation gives CAISEMGQGGQETQYF.